This T cell receptor (beta chain) comes out of a study of cytomegalovirus exposure and HLA in healthy donors. PCR primers comprised 60 Vbeta and 13 Jbeta primers. The repertoire was sequenced with immunoSEQ multiplex PCR; TCRdb's copy has only in-frame clones and lacks some. The sample lists 150,000 to 200,000 clones; approximately 80% were seen once. The CDR3 sequence is 15 residues long. Germline-derived CDR1 and CDR2 are GTSNPN and SVGIG (reference sequence). Trimming removed 1 base from V and 4 bases from J; junction bases left unmatched: 9. The chain couples TRBV30 to TRBJ2-7; 8 nucleotides align to TRBD2. Sequencing used PBMCs. The sequence was obtained from a man between 25 and 39 years old in good health and CMV-seropositive. CDR3 sequence: CAWSGRTSLRYEQYF. Written as DNA, the CDR3 is TGTGCCTGGAGTGGGCGGACTAGCTTAAGATACGAGCAGTACTTC.